Listed below are T cell receptor beta chains from one sample, sequenced in a study of T cell responses to AZD1222 COVID-19 vaccine. Clones were sequenced by immunoSEQ multiplex PCR, and TCRdb holds only the in-frame ones, with some missing. The table shows 150,000 or so clones, with about 90% occurring only once. The sequencing used peripheral blood, collected on day 0 of AZD1222 vaccination. The receptors were sampled from an adult in good health. Both conserved end residues are trimmed from each CDR3. D genes are given only for firm matches.

-	TRBV7-3	TRBJ2-2	ASSLTYRVNTGELF
TRBD1	TRBV27	TRBJ2-7	ASSFLGTGSEQY
TRBD1	TRBV6-1	TRBJ2-7	ASSEGGQLEY
-	TRBV10-2	TRBJ2-7	ATAGHAYEQY
-	TRBV13	TRBJ2-7	ASSQRWLDSSSYEQY
-	TRBV9	TRBJ2-1	ASSVDGTSYNEQF
-	TRBV14	TRBJ2-6	ASSPHGGANVLT
-	TRBV12-2	TRBJ2-1	ASRPRPRERFEGQF
-	TRBV30	TRBJ2-6	AWESGANVLT
TRBD2	TRBV7-2	TRBJ2-2	ASSSVAGWGELF
-	TRBV4-1	TRBJ1-2	ASSQDQGNYGYT
-	TRBV19	TRBJ1-5	ASSTAGSSNQPQH
-	TRBV5-1	TRBJ1-1	ASSRRQNTEAF
-	TRBV10-3	TRBJ2-1	AIRGVYGYNEQF
TRBD1	TRBV9	TRBJ1-3	ASSVEQGARGNTIY
TRBD2	TRBV29-1	TRBJ2-5	SVEDPAGLAGRGETQY
-	TRBV5-1	TRBJ2-3	ASSLVLGGSTDTQY
-	TRBV28	TRBJ1-2	ASSSGGYT
TRBD2	TRBV2	TRBJ2-7	ASSPRMGSGGEQY
-	TRBV12-3/TRBV12-4	TRBJ2-3	ASTSLGTQY
TRBD1	TRBV4-1	TRBJ1-1	ASSPEGGSRAF
-	TRBV7-9	TRBJ2-3	ASSLVQEGDTQY
TRBD2	TRBV7-6	TRBJ2-7	ASSLRTSGTGQY
-	TRBV4-1	TRBJ2-3	ASSHEGVSADTQY
-	TRBV24-1	TRBJ2-7	ATSDNYEQY
-	TRBV15	TRBJ2-5	ATSRAGVTQETQY
-	TRBV3-1/TRBV3-2	TRBJ1-2	ASSQAGRRRGYT
-	TRBV7-2	TRBJ2-1	ASSPTTRSYNEQF
-	TRBV19	TRBJ2-2	ASRRAGELF
-	TRBV5-3	TRBJ2-7	ARSYARRGTKSYEQY
TRBD2	TRBV9	TRBJ2-2	ASSPPAGAKNTGELF
-	TRBV11-1	TRBJ2-5	ASRKRDSEQETQY
-	TRBV2	TRBJ2-3	TQQWGRSTDTQY
TRBD1	TRBV5-1	TRBJ1-6	ASSLGGQGNSSPLH
-	TRBV5-5	TRBJ1-2	ASSLNGLDGYT
-	TRBV6-6	TRBJ1-2	ASSDDSLYGYT
-	TRBV19	TRBJ2-2	ASSMVAGFNTGELF
-	TRBV27	TRBJ2-5	ASSLSRTVLAETQY
-	TRBV7-7	TRBJ2-5	ASSQVAGQVGKGTQY
TRBD2	TRBV2	TRBJ2-5	ASQRLAGPQETQY
-	TRBV5-1	TRBJ2-1	ASGKEASYNEQF
-	TRBV7-2	TRBJ2-7	ASSLGQNYNPPYEQY
TRBD2	TRBV5-4	TRBJ2-1	ASRQSGGAQF
-	TRBV5-1	TRBJ2-1	ASSVGQGTSGNNEQF
-	TRBV3-1/TRBV3-2	TRBJ2-1	ASSQDTTGRDEQF
-	TRBV19	TRBJ1-2	ASTPDGSNYGYT
-	TRBV19	TRBJ2-2	ASSTGSNTGELF
-	TRBV28	TRBJ2-7	ATNGGLGSYEQY
-	TRBV7-9	TRBJ2-7	ASSPIDRTNTYEQY
-	TRBV6-5	TRBJ2-3	ASSYSLGTDTQY
TRBD2	TRBV7-2	TRBJ2-7	ASSLGLAGYYEQY
-	TRBV29-1	TRBJ1-3	SWRDSGNTIY
-	TRBV7-9	TRBJ2-1	ASSLAGNNEQF
-	TRBV30	TRBJ2-1	AWSDRIGEQF
-	TRBV18	TRBJ2-5	ASSPEETQY